These 7 T cell receptor beta chains were all obtained from the same sample, sequenced in a study of blood T cell repertoires in COVID-19. The table came from immunoSEQ multiplex PCR; TCRdb's copy has only in-frame clones and leaves some out. The table lists about 42,000 clones, over 75% of them singletons. The sample comprised peripheral blood. The receptors here all came from a man under 40 with active or convalescent COVID-19.

This clone was counted a few times. V and J are TRBV28 and TRBJ2-2, with 9 bases that match TRBD1. Germline loops: CDR1 MDHEN, CDR2 SYDVKM. V lost 5 bases, J lost 3 bases, and 7 bases stayed unmatched. The CDR3 contains 16 residues. The CDR3 loop is CASSLDRGQYTGELFF. The CDR3 bases are TGTGCCAGCAGTCTGGACAGGGGTCAGTACACCGGGGAGCTGTTTTTT.

The J gene is TRBJ2-2, the V gene TRBV6-2 or TRBV6-3, with 9 bases fitting TRBD2. CDR1 is MNHEY and CDR2 is SVGEGT in the germline V gene. V was clipped by 5 bases and J by 5 bases; unmatched bases: 9. This CDR3 is 16 amino acids long. DNA for the CDR3: TGTGCCAGCAGTATGTTGACTAGCGGAGAGACCGGGGAGCTGTTTTTT. Protein: CASSMLTSGETGELFF.

The chain combines TRBV7-2 with TRBJ2-1, with TRBD1 identical over 7 bases. CDR3 length: 14 residues. Looked up from germline, CDR1 is SGHTA and CDR2 is FQGNSA. With 7 bases clipped from V and 5 bases from J, the junction kept 8 bases outside the gene matches. As DNA, the CDR3 is TGTGCCAGCAACCAGGGACAGAAGAACAATGAGCAGTTCTTC. Amino acid sequence: CASNQGQKNNEQFF.

The chain couples TRBV28 to TRBJ1-6; D gene uncertain. Germline-derived CDR1 and CDR2 are MDHEN and SYDVKM. The CDR3 loop spans 15 amino acids. V lost 6 bases and J 6 bases, leaving 15 bases between the germline ends. CDR3: CASSSRVWSNSPLHF. CDR3 nucleotides: TGTGCCAGCAGCTCACGGGTATGGAGTAATTCACCCCTCCACTTT.

The rearrangement uses TRBV27 and TRBJ1-1; TRBD1 aligns across 10 bases. Germline trimming cut 4 bases from V and 4 bases from J; bases unmatched to any gene: 3. The CDR3 runs to 14 residues. Germline CDR1 is MNHEY and CDR2 is SMNVEV (reference sequence). CDR3 sequence: CASSSTGGFTEAFF. DNA of the CDR3: TGTGCCAGCAGTTCGACAGGGGGCTTCACTGAAGCTTTCTTT.

J is TRBJ2-2 and V is TRBV19; TRBD2 matches 9 bases. With V trimmed by 3 bases and J by 1 base, 6 bases remained unmatched. The CDR3 runs 17 residues. The germline CDR1 and CDR2 sequences are LNHDA and SQIVND (reference sequence). The CDR3 bases are TGTGCCAGTAGTATCATTAGCGGGGGACTGAACACCGGGGAGCTGTTTTTT. Amino acids: CASSIISGGLNTGELFF.

The chain links TRBV5-1 to TRBJ1-1, with D maybe TRBD1 (5 bases). The CDR3 sequence is 15 residues long. Trimming pared 3 bases from V and 6 bases from J, leaving 18 bases between. Germline loops: CDR1 SGHRS, CDR2 YFSETQ. CDR3 nucleotide sequence: TGCGCCAGCAGCTGGGGGGACCGGGGAGACCCTGAAGCTTTCTTT. Its translation is CASSWGDRGDPEAFF. The full variable domain, with the rest looked up from reference TRBV5-1 and TRBJ1-1, is KAGVTQTPRYLIKTRGQQVTLSCSPISGHRSVSWYQQTPGQGLQFLFEYFSETQRNKGNFPGRFSGRQFSNSRSEMNVSTLELGDSALYLCASSWGDRGDPEAFFGQGTRLTVV.